Listed here are 15 T cell receptor beta chains from one sample, sequenced in a study of cytomegalovirus exposure and HLA in healthy donors. The PCR used 60 Vbeta and 13 Jbeta primers. The protocol was immunoSEQ multiplex PCR, while the TCRdb copy is restricted to in-frame clones and leaves out a portion. The sample includes some 120,000 clones, about 86% of them seen just once. The sequenced sample consisted of PBMCs. These receptors were taken from a woman aged 25 to 39 in good health and CMV-seronegative.

The genes are TRBV28 and TRBJ1-1; D is uncertain. Trimming removed 5 bases at V and 10 bases at J, with 17 bases between. Germline V gene data show CDR1 as MDHEN and CDR2 as SYDVKM. The CDR3 loop spans 13 amino acids. The CDR3 region is CASSPPTLGRAFF. CDR3 nucleotides: TGTGCCAGCAGTCCACCCACCCTGGGCCGAGCTTTCTTT.

This clone appeared a few times. The CDR3, as DNA: TGTGCCAGCAGTCTTAGCGGGGCTTTTGCAGATACGCAGTATTTT. Translating it yields CASSLSGAFADTQYF. The chain carries TRBV6-5 and TRBJ2-3; 8 bases are shared with TRBD2. The V gene end was trimmed by 5 bases and the J gene end by 4 bases; junction bases not matched to a gene: 8. The CDR3 extends over 15 amino acids. The germline gives CDR1 MNHEY, CDR2 SVGAGI.

The table lists this clone with a count of one. The chain carries TRBV5-1 and TRBJ2-5; 9 positions match TRBD1. TRBJ2-7 explains the end of the DNA better; the J call may be wrong. The CDR3 is made up of 15 amino acids. The germline V gene has CDR1 SGHRS and CDR2 YFSETQ. CDR3 in DNA: TGCGCCAGCAGCCGGGGACAGGGTGGATTCTACGAGCAGTACTTC. Translation gives CASSRGQGGFYEQYF.

The rearrangement links TRBV19 to TRBJ2-2; D ambiguous. Per the germline V gene, CDR1 is LNHDA and CDR2 is SQIVND (reference sequence). This CDR3 has 13 amino acids. V was cut by 5 bases and J by 4 bases, with 8 bases left in between. CDR3 amino acids: CASSDILTGELFF. DNA for the CDR3: TGTGCCAGTAGTGACATTCTCACCGGGGAGCTGTTTTTT. Filled out from reference TRBV19 and TRBJ2-2, the complete variable domain reads DGGITQSPKYLFRKEGQNVTLSCEQNLNHDAMYWYRQDPGQGLRLIYYSQIVNDFQKGDIAEGYSVSREKKESFPLTVTSAQKNPTAFYLCASSDILTGELFFGEGSRLTVL.

The V call is TRBV30, the J call TRBJ1-5, with a tentative D call TRBD1 (5 bases). The germline V gene has CDR1 GTSNPN and CDR2 SVGIG (reference sequence). The ends were cut back, 4 bases at V and 5 bases at J, with 9 bases in the middle. This CDR3 spans 12 amino acids. CDR3: CAWKGDDQPQHF. DNA of the CDR3: TGTGCCTGGAAAGGGGATGATCAGCCCCAGCATTTT.

This chain links TRBV5-4 with TRBJ1-4; no clear D gene. Trimming took off 4 bases at V and 6 bases at J, with 10 bases between the two ends. The V gene's germline CDR1 is SGHNT and CDR2 YYREEE (reference sequence). This CDR3 spans 13 amino acids. The CDR3 region has the DNA TGTGCCAGCAGCCCTGGAGCCTATGAAAAACTGTTTTTT. This gives the protein CASSPGAYEKLFF.

The gene calls are TRBV6-1 and TRBJ2-7; 13 nucleotides align to TRBD2. CDR1 is MNHNS and CDR2 is SASEGT in the germline V gene. The CDR3 extends over 15 amino acids. Trimming cost V 6 bases and J 5 bases; bases outside gene matches: 7. CDR3 amino acids: CASSSRTSGSNEQYF. DNA for the CDR3: TGTGCCAGCAGCTCTAGGACTAGCGGGAGTAACGAGCAGTACTTC.

This chain joins TRBV19 and TRBJ1-1; 9 bases match TRBD1. The CDR3 is 13 amino acids. CDR1 is LNHDA and CDR2 is SQIVND in the germline V gene (reference sequence). Trimming at V came to 8 bases and at J to 1 base, leaving 2 bases not matched to a gene. The CDR3 DNA sequence: TGTGCCAGTTCGGACAGGGGGAACACTGAAGCTTTCTTT. The encoded protein is CASSDRGNTEAFF.

The chain has TRBV6-6 and TRBJ2-5; D is ambiguous. CDR1 and CDR2 (germline): MNHNY, SVGAGI (reference sequence). The CDR3 length is 14 residues. V shed 6 bases and J shed 5 bases, with 16 bases lying between them. The CDR3 sequence is CASSWNWKEETQYF. CDR3 nucleotide sequence: TGTGCCAGCAGCTGGAACTGGAAGGAGGAGACCCAGTACTTC.

This rearrangement joins TRBV27 to TRBJ1-4, with D possibly being TRBD1 (5 bases). In germline, CDR1 is MNHEY, CDR2 SMNVEV (reference sequence). Trimming shortened V by 6 bases and J by 8 bases, and 16 bases separated the two germline ends. The CDR3 runs 14 residues. This chain's CDR3 is CASSPVPGKEKLFF. CDR3 in DNA: TGTGCCAGCAGCCCGGTCCCAGGGAAAGAAAAACTGTTTTTT.

The chain links TRBV2 to TRBJ2-7; D not resolved. Germline-derived CDR1 and CDR2 are SNHLY and FYNNEI. The length of the CDR3 is 13 residues. Trimming shortened V by 7 bases and J by 5 bases, and 15 bases separated the two germline ends. CDR3: CASIMGPGHEQYF. CDR3 nucleotide sequence: TGTGCCAGCATTATGGGCCCAGGTCACGAGCAGTACTTC.

The chain employs TRBV10-3 and TRBJ2-7, with 7 nucleotides matching TRBD1. The V gene's germline CDR1 is ENHRY and CDR2 SYGVKD. J was trimmed by 0 bases and V by 8 bases; bases with no gene match: 10. The CDR3 consists of 15 residues. The CDR3 loop is CAIPGYRDSSYEQYF. CDR3 DNA: TGTGCCATCCCGGGGTACCGGGACAGCTCCTACGAGCAGTACTTC.

The chain is built from TRBV7-2 and TRBJ2-7; D not resolved. The V gene's germline CDR1 is SGHTA and CDR2 FQGNSA. Between the trimmed V and J ends, which lost 5 bases and 4 bases, there was a span of 9 bases. The CDR3 has 12 amino acids. Here the CDR3 reads CASSNFGYEQYF. CDR3 DNA: TGTGCCAGCAGCAACTTCGGGTACGAGCAGTACTTC.

The rearrangement links TRBV5-1 to TRBJ2-3; D may be TRBD2 (6 bases). The CDR3 runs to 13 residues. Germline CDR1 reads SGHRS; CDR2 reads YFSETQ. The germline V and J ends were trimmed by 4 bases and 2 bases, with 8 bases remaining between them. CDR3 sequence reads: CASSRDFTDTQYF. CDR3 sequence (DNA): TGCGCCAGCAGCCGGGACTTCACAGATACGCAGTATTTT.

The table lists this clone with a few counts. The rearrangement uses TRBV5-6 and TRBJ1-1; tentative D call: TRBD1 (5 bases). V lost 4 bases to trimming and J lost 7 bases, with 11 bases between them. This CDR3 region has 12 residues. The germline CDR1 and CDR2 sequences are SGHDT and YYEEEE. CDR3 region: CASSLGQGEAFF. The CDR3 DNA sequence: TGTGCCAGCAGCCTCGGGCAGGGTGAAGCTTTCTTT.